This paragraph reports one T cell receptor (beta chain). This clone was counted a single time. Its antigen has not been determined. Base qualities are not provided; no much larger clone lies one nucleotide away. This entry is derived from a study of blood T cell repertoires in COVID-19 (dated by TCRdb to about 2020). Context from the whole study: Samples covering the acute and convalescent phases of COVID-19 were provided by collaborators in the United States, Italy and Spain. The prospective study material was composed of cDNA or gDNA derived from T cells, B-cell-depleted T cells, or PBMCs. Deeply sampled blood TCRbeta repertoires from subjects exposed to, actively infected with, or recovered from COVID-19 were included in the dataset. The repertoires were released in a freely available public database intended as a resource for research on the immune response to SARS-CoV-2. The samples were drawn from two sources: the first 160 participants of the ongoing ImmuneRACE study, and 1,000 to 1,500 subjects contributed by 6 global collaborators. A de-identified subject ID, COVID-19 status, age in years and sex were almost always included in the sample metadata. Where HLA class I and class II types were available, the types were taken from metadata supplied by the sample provider, not from assay-based typing. The paper's findings and limits, for the study overall: How much clinical and demographic metadata was included differed by source and by participant, and the metadata was provided uncurated.

From cysteine to phenylalanine, the CDR3 is 13 amino acids long. Here the CDR3 DNA is all that survives: 39 bases in frame from base 1. According to the germline V gene (reference sequence), CDR1 reads LGHDT and CDR2 reads YNNKEL. Relative to germline, V is 4 bases shorter and J is 7 bases shorter, with 13 bases between their ends. The immunoSEQ Assay, a bias-controlled multiplex PCR, was used to amplify TCRbeta CDR3 regions from genomic DNA. In the authors' own workflow: Nucleated cell counts per sample were estimated from amplification of reference gene primers within the assay. To quantify the absolute abundance of each unique TCRbeta CDR3 rearrangement, sequence reads were collapsed and filtered. For each sample, productive Simpson clonality was calculated as the square root of Simpson's diversity index over productive rearrangements. TCRdb carries this immuneACCESS record with in-frame sequences only. Its versions omit some clonotypes, under half of them owing to an unresolved V gene in the studies checked, with the rest unexplained. V and J calls and clone size follow that table, whereas D and trimming were derived from the DNA. This sample lists roughly 310,000 clones; 89% were detected once. About 9.9% of the sample is in the top ten clones.

Enrolling through a virtual design, the prospective study's participants ranged in age from roughly 18 to 89 years and lived across roughly 23 United States geographic areas. In the prospective study, cohorts were assigned on the basis of participant-reported clinical history obtained from a screening survey and a study questionnaire. Recovered participants in ImmuneRACE Cohort 3 were defined by two consecutive negative NP/OP PCR tests, clearance by a healthcare professional, or resolution of symptoms. Mobile phlebotomists in the prospective study collected whole blood, serum and a nasopharyngeal or oropharyngeal swab from every participant. Additional blood draws and questionnaires over an approximately 2-month period could optionally be provided by prospective study participants. Blood samples from the prospective study were shipped frozen or at room temperature prior to DNA extraction.

The V and J segments used are TRBV3-1 (or the pseudogene TRBV3-2) and TRBJ1-2; the D gene is possibly TRBD1, with 6 bases matching. The receptor was derived from a woman aged 40-49 years who had recovered from COVID-19. Sample: PBMCs or T cells enriched from blood (not recorded which). This receptor carries the CDR3 CASSPTGRGGYTF. The nucleotide sequence reads TGTGCCAGCAGCCCAACAGGGCGTGGTGGCTACACCTTC.